These 4 T cell receptor beta chains share one sample of origin, sequenced in a study of beta chain features in type 1 diabetes. Isolated RNA was reverse transcribed in full, so expressed TCRB transcripts were sequenced. Clones were read by immunoSEQ multiplex PCR, and TCRdb kept only the in-frame ones, dropping some. In the table there are around 500,000 clones, 10% to 12% of which are singletons. Sequencing used naive CD4+ T cells from blood. These receptors came from a woman under 30 in good health.

This clone has more than one count but fewer than ten. The V and J genes are TRBV29-1 and TRBJ2-1; D might be TRBD2 (5 bases). The CDR3 is 12 amino acids. Germline values: CDR1 SQVTM, CDR2 ANQGSEA. Trimming took 6 bases from V and 6 from J, leaving 12 bases between them. The CDR3 sequence is CSVSSGSNEQFF. The DNA for the CDR3 is TGCAGCGTGTCTTCGGGGAGCAATGAGCAGTTCTTC.

This clone was found a few times. The DNA for the CDR3 is TGCATAGGACAGGGAGCTTGGAATGAGCAGTTCTTC. It translates to CIGQGAWNEQFF. This chain connects TRBV29-1 to TRBJ2-1, with TRBD1 matching 8 bases. This CDR3 comprises 12 residues. Germline assignment: CDR1 SQVTM and CDR2 ANQGSEA.

J is TRBJ2-7 and V is TRBV13, with D possibly being TRBD2 (5 bases). Looked up from germline, CDR1 is PRHDT and CDR2 is FYEKMQ (reference sequence). The CDR3 spans 12 residues. The V gene lost 0 bases and the J gene lost 6 bases, with 6 bases spanning the gap. The chain's CDR3 is CASSLGRGEQYF. The CDR3 nucleotides read TGTGCCAGCAGCTTAGGCCGGGGCGAGCAGTACTTC. Full variable domain (missing parts from reference TRBV13 and TRBJ2-7): AAGVIQSPRHLIKEKRETATLKCYPIPRHDTVYWYQQGPGQDPQFLISFYEKMQSDKGSIPDRFSAQQFSDYHSELNMSSLELGDSALYFCASSLGRGEQYFGPGTRLTVT.

V usage is TRBV7-2 and J usage is TRBJ1-5, with 7 bases fitting TRBD1. The CDR3 has 16 residues. CDR1 is SGHTA, CDR2 FQGNSA, per germline. Trimming took 2 bases from V and 4 from J; bases not matched to a gene: 8. The CDR3 here is CASSLLGTAINQPQHF. Here the CDR3 DNA reads TGTGCCAGCAGCTTACTCGGGACAGCGATAAATCAGCCCCAGCATTTT.